Listed below are T cell receptor beta chains from one sample, sequenced in a study of blood T cell repertoires in COVID-19. Method: immunoSEQ multiplex PCR; TCRdb's copy keeps in-frame clones and lacks some. The sample has more than 200,000 clones; around 85% are singletons. The specimen sequenced was peripheral blood. The source of these receptors is a woman aged 35 to 49 with active or convalescent COVID-19. Both conserved end residues are part of each CDR3. Fields, in order: D gene, clone size, J gene, V gene, CDR3 DNA, CDR3 protein. The D gene is left open where the match is weak. A clone size is listed for some rows: how often the clone was seen (once, few, many), or a class if it is expanded.

d_call: -; clone_size: -; j_call: TRBJ1-2; v_call: TRBV28; cdr3_nt: TGTGCCAGCAGGCCTCGGGAGCCTAACTATGGCTACACCTTC; cdr3_aa: CASRPREPNYGYTF
d_call: -; clone_size: -; j_call: TRBJ1-2; v_call: TRBV7-8; cdr3_nt: TGTGCCAGCAGCTCCTACACGGGGTCCGGCTATGGCTACACCTTC; cdr3_aa: CASSSYTGSGYGYTF
d_call: -; clone_size: -; j_call: TRBJ1-1; v_call: TRBV5-1; cdr3_nt: TGCGCCAGCAGCCCTCAGGGGTACACTGAAGCTTTCTTT; cdr3_aa: CASSPQGYTEAFF
d_call: -; clone_size: once; j_call: TRBJ1-1; v_call: TRBV6-1; cdr3_nt: TGTGCCAGCAGTGAAGGACAAGTTGAAGCTTTCTTT; cdr3_aa: CASSEGQVEAFF
d_call: -; clone_size: -; j_call: TRBJ1-4; v_call: TRBV5-5; cdr3_nt: TGTGCCAGCAGCCTGGACAGAGGGAATGAAAAACTGTTTTTT; cdr3_aa: CASSLDRGNEKLFF
d_call: -; clone_size: -; j_call: TRBJ1-2; v_call: TRBV2; cdr3_nt: TGTGCCAGCAGGGAAGGTCCGCGGGGCTACACCTTC; cdr3_aa: CASREGPRGYTF
d_call: -; clone_size: once; j_call: TRBJ1-1; v_call: TRBV19; cdr3_nt: TGTGCCAGTAGCCCCGGGGTAGTTAACACTGAAGCTTTCTTT; cdr3_aa: CASSPGVVNTEAFF
d_call: TRBD1; clone_size: -; j_call: TRBJ1-4; v_call: TRBV18; cdr3_nt: TGTGCCAGCTCATCCCAGGGGGTTAATGAAAAACTGTTTTTT; cdr3_aa: CASSSQGVNEKLFF
d_call: -; clone_size: few; j_call: TRBJ1-2; v_call: TRBV6-6; cdr3_nt: TGTGCCAGCAGCAACTGGGGCAGGGGAGTTTATGGCTACACCTTC; cdr3_aa: CASSNWGRGVYGYTF
d_call: TRBD1; clone_size: -; j_call: TRBJ1-5; v_call: TRBV6-6; cdr3_nt: TGTGCCAGCAGTTACTCTTACAGGGGGGTCGATCAGCCCCAGCATTTT; cdr3_aa: CASSYSYRGVDQPQHF
d_call: TRBD1; clone_size: -; j_call: TRBJ2-6; v_call: TRBV5-4; cdr3_nt: TGTGCCAGCAGCTTTAAAGGGACAGGGAGGGGATCTGGGGCCAACGTCCTGACTTTC; cdr3_aa: CASSFKGTGRGSGANVLTF
d_call: TRBD2; clone_size: -; j_call: TRBJ2-5; v_call: TRBV6-2/TRBV6-3; cdr3_nt: TGTGCCAGCAGTTACGGGCTGGCTAGCGGATCCCAAGAGACCCAGTACTTC; cdr3_aa: CASSYGLASGSQETQYF
d_call: TRBD1; clone_size: -; j_call: TRBJ1-5; v_call: TRBV28; cdr3_nt: TGTGCCAGCAGCCAGGACAGGCCTGATCAGCCCCAGCATTTT; cdr3_aa: CASSQDRPDQPQHF
d_call: TRBD1; clone_size: -; j_call: TRBJ2-2; v_call: TRBV10-3; cdr3_nt: TGTGCCGTAGAACAGGGGGCGCATGGCGGGGAGCTGTTTTTT; cdr3_aa: CAVEQGAHGGELFF
d_call: TRBD1; clone_size: -; j_call: TRBJ1-2; v_call: TRBV7-9; cdr3_nt: TGTGCCAGCAGCGGCACCGGTGGACAGGGAGGCCTCAGCTACACCTTC; cdr3_aa: CASSGTGGQGGLSYTF
d_call: -; clone_size: -; j_call: TRBJ1-1; v_call: TRBV12-3/TRBV12-4; cdr3_nt: TGTGCCAGCAGTCCGGGGAACACTGAAGCTTTCTTT; cdr3_aa: CASSPGNTEAFF
d_call: TRBD1; clone_size: -; j_call: TRBJ1-5; v_call: TRBV19; cdr3_nt: TGTGCCAGTAGTTACCAGGGACAGGGGGCGCCGGAACTTCAGCCCCAGCATTTT; cdr3_aa: CASSYQGQGAPELQPQHF
d_call: TRBD2; clone_size: -; j_call: TRBJ2-5; v_call: TRBV4-1; cdr3_nt: TGCGCCAGCAGCCATCGGGGGGGAAAGGGTGAGACCCAGTACTTC; cdr3_aa: CASSHRGGKGETQYF
d_call: TRBD1; clone_size: -; j_call: TRBJ1-1; v_call: TRBV3-1/TRBV3-2; cdr3_nt: TGTGCCAGCAGCCAAGATATTAAGGGGGCGAGGACTGAAGCTTTCTTT; cdr3_aa: CASSQDIKGARTEAFF
d_call: -; clone_size: -; j_call: TRBJ1-1; v_call: TRBV7-3; cdr3_nt: TGTGCCAGCAGCTTAGGGGCTATCACTGAAGCTTTCTTT; cdr3_aa: CASSLGAITEAFF
d_call: TRBD1; clone_size: -; j_call: TRBJ2-1; v_call: TRBV2; cdr3_nt: TGTGCCAGCAGTAATGACAGGGGGACCCACAATGAGCAGTTCTTC; cdr3_aa: CASSNDRGTHNEQFF
d_call: -; clone_size: many; j_call: TRBJ2-1; v_call: TRBV5-1; cdr3_nt: TGCGCCAGCAGCTTGGCGGTACTAGCACATGAGCAGTTCTTC; cdr3_aa: CASSLAVLAHEQFF
d_call: -; clone_size: -; j_call: TRBJ1-5; v_call: TRBV7-7; cdr3_nt: TGTGCCAGCAGCTTAGCCGCAGGGAAGGTATGTCAGCCCCAGCATTTT; cdr3_aa: CASSLAAGKVCQPQHF
d_call: TRBD1; clone_size: -; j_call: TRBJ2-1; v_call: TRBV7-3; cdr3_nt: TGTGCCAGCAGCCCCAGGCCGACAGGGGGTTCCTACAATGAGCAGTTCTTC; cdr3_aa: CASSPRPTGGSYNEQFF
d_call: -; clone_size: many; j_call: TRBJ1-2; v_call: TRBV20-1; cdr3_nt: TGCAGTGCTAGTTTTCCAGGGAGCGGGGACTATGGCTACACCTTC; cdr3_aa: CSASFPGSGDYGYTF
d_call: TRBD1; clone_size: few; j_call: TRBJ1-6; v_call: TRBV2; cdr3_nt: TGTGCCAGCAGCCAAGACAGGGGGCGGTTACCCCTCCACTTT; cdr3_aa: CASSQDRGRLPLHF
d_call: -; clone_size: -; j_call: TRBJ2-5; v_call: TRBV11-2; cdr3_nt: TGTGCCAGCAGCCTCTTCCAAGAGACCCAGTACTTC; cdr3_aa: CASSLFQETQYF
d_call: TRBD2; clone_size: few; j_call: TRBJ2-1; v_call: TRBV11-2; cdr3_nt: TGTGCCAGCAGCAGGCGGGCGGGGGACCCCTCCTACAATGAGCAGTTCTTC; cdr3_aa: CASSRRAGDPSYNEQFF
d_call: -; clone_size: -; j_call: TRBJ2-2; v_call: TRBV28; cdr3_nt: TGTGCCAGCAGCCGCCCGGACTATTTTCCCGGGGAGCTGTTTTTT; cdr3_aa: CASSRPDYFPGELFF
d_call: TRBD2; clone_size: -; j_call: TRBJ2-6; v_call: TRBV3-1/TRBV3-2; cdr3_nt: TGTGCCAGCAGCGAGCCACGGGGGGCTGGGGCCAACGTCCTGACTTTC; cdr3_aa: CASSEPRGAGANVLTF
d_call: TRBD1; clone_size: -; j_call: TRBJ2-5; v_call: TRBV4-1; cdr3_nt: TGCGCCAGCAGCCAACACGGGACAGCCCAAGAGACCCAGTACTTC; cdr3_aa: CASSQHGTAQETQYF
d_call: TRBD1; clone_size: few; j_call: TRBJ1-2; v_call: TRBV28; cdr3_nt: TGTGCCAGCAGTAGGACAGGGGGTTATGGCTACACCTTC; cdr3_aa: CASSRTGGYGYTF
d_call: -; clone_size: -; j_call: TRBJ2-3; v_call: TRBV4-2; cdr3_nt: TGTGCCAGCAGCCAAGTCCTGGGGGGGCAGTATTTT; cdr3_aa: CASSQVLGGQYF
d_call: -; clone_size: once; j_call: TRBJ1-5; v_call: TRBV4-1; cdr3_nt: TGCGCCAGCAGCTCACCAGGGGCGCAAAAAAGCAATCAGCCCCAGCATTTT; cdr3_aa: CASSSPGAQKSNQPQHF
d_call: TRBD1; clone_size: few; j_call: TRBJ1-6; v_call: TRBV4-2; cdr3_nt: TGTGCCAGCAGCCAAGATTCGGTCGGACAGGGGTATTCACCCCTCCACTTT; cdr3_aa: CASSQDSVGQGYSPLHF
d_call: -; clone_size: -; j_call: TRBJ1-1; v_call: TRBV5-1; cdr3_nt: TGCGCCAGCCACCTAAGGGGAGGCACTGAAGCTTTCTTT; cdr3_aa: CASHLRGGTEAFF
d_call: -; clone_size: once; j_call: TRBJ1-6; v_call: TRBV7-2; cdr3_nt: TGTGCCAGCAGCTGGGGGTGGGAGGGGAATAATTCACCCCTCCACTTT; cdr3_aa: CASSWGWEGNNSPLHF
d_call: TRBD1; clone_size: -; j_call: TRBJ1-5; v_call: TRBV30; cdr3_nt: TGTGCCTGGAGTCCCGGGACAGGGAATCAGCCCCAGCATTTT; cdr3_aa: CAWSPGTGNQPQHF
d_call: -; clone_size: -; j_call: TRBJ2-7; v_call: TRBV29-1; cdr3_nt: TGCAGCGTCAACAAGGGGGACGAGCAGTACTTC; cdr3_aa: CSVNKGDEQYF
d_call: TRBD1; clone_size: -; j_call: TRBJ2-7; v_call: TRBV3-1/TRBV3-2; cdr3_nt: TGTGCCAGCAGCCGAGGACAGGGTACCCCCCACGAGCAGTACTTC; cdr3_aa: CASSRGQGTPHEQYF
d_call: TRBD1; clone_size: -; j_call: TRBJ1-3; v_call: TRBV15; cdr3_nt: TGTGCCACCAGCTGGGACAGGGGAATCACCATATATTTT; cdr3_aa: CATSWDRGITIYF
d_call: TRBD1; clone_size: -; j_call: TRBJ1-1; v_call: TRBV5-6; cdr3_nt: TGTGCCAGCAGCTTTTTCGGGACAGCGGACACTGAAGCTTTCTTT; cdr3_aa: CASSFFGTADTEAFF
d_call: TRBD1; clone_size: -; j_call: TRBJ1-2; v_call: TRBV14; cdr3_nt: TGTGCCAGCAGCCAAAGACAGGGGAAGGTGTACGACTATGGCTACACCTTC; cdr3_aa: CASSQRQGKVYDYGYTF
d_call: -; clone_size: few; j_call: TRBJ1-5; v_call: TRBV6-5; cdr3_nt: TGTGCCAGCAGTTCTAGCCGAGCTAATCAGCCCCAGCATTTT; cdr3_aa: CASSSSRANQPQHF
d_call: TRBD1; clone_size: once; j_call: TRBJ1-5; v_call: TRBV5-1; cdr3_nt: TGCGCCAGCAGCGTGACAGGGGATAAGCCCCAGCATTTT; cdr3_aa: CASSVTGDKPQHF
d_call: -; clone_size: -; j_call: TRBJ1-4; v_call: TRBV10-3; cdr3_nt: TGTGCCATCAGTGAATCCAGGATCGAAAAACTGTTTTTT; cdr3_aa: CAISESRIEKLFF
d_call: TRBD1; clone_size: -; j_call: TRBJ1-2; v_call: TRBV6-4; cdr3_nt: TGTGCCAGCAGTGACTCGATACAGGGGGATGGCTACACCTTC; cdr3_aa: CASSDSIQGDGYTF
d_call: TRBD1; clone_size: few; j_call: TRBJ2-2; v_call: TRBV19; cdr3_nt: TGTGCCACCGGGGACAGGAACACCGGGGAGCTGTTTTTT; cdr3_aa: CATGDRNTGELFF
d_call: TRBD2; clone_size: -; j_call: TRBJ2-3; v_call: TRBV6-4; cdr3_nt: TGTGCCAGCAGCCAAGGCCTAGCGGGGAGAGATACGCAGTATTTT; cdr3_aa: CASSQGLAGRDTQYF
d_call: TRBD1; clone_size: -; j_call: TRBJ1-5; v_call: TRBV2; cdr3_nt: TGTGCCAGCAGGAGTGGGAGAGGGGGCGATCAGCCCCAGCATTTT; cdr3_aa: CASRSGRGGDQPQHF